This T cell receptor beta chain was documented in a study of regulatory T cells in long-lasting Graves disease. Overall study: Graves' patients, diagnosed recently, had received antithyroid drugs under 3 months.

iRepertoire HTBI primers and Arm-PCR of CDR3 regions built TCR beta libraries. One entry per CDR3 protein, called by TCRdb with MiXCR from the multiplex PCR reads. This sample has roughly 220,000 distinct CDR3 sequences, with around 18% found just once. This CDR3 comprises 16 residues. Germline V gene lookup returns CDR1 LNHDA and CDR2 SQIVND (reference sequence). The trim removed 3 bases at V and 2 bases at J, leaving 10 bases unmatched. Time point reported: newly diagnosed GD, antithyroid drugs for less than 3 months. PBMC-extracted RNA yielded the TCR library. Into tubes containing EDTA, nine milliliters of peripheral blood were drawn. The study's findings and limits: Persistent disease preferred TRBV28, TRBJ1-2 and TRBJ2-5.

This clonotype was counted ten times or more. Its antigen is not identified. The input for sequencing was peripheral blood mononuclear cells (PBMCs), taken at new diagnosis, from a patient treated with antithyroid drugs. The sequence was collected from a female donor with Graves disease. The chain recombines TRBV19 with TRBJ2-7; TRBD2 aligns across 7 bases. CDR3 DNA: TGTGCCAGTAGTATTAACCCTAGCGGAATGGCCTACGAGCAGTACTTC. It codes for CASSINPSGMAYEQYF.